This T cell receptor (beta chain) appears in the sequencing data of a study of regulatory T cells in long-lasting Graves disease. This clonotype was counted ten times or more. Sequencing libraries for TCR beta were prepared with iRepertoire HTBI primers and Arm-PCR of CDR3 regions. MiXCR was run by TCRdb on the multiplex PCR reads, yielding one entry per CDR3 protein. The sample has fewer than 350,000 distinct CDR3 sequences, roughly 18% seen once; the top ten hold roughly 40%. CDR1 and CDR2 from the germline V gene are SGHAT and FQNNGV. This CDR3 is 17 amino acids long. J was trimmed by 6 bases and V by 1 base; bases with no gene match: 12. Noted time point: newly diagnosed GD, antithyroid drugs for less than 3 months. From PBMCs, RNA was extracted and then used to make the TCR library. It was an endocrinology department in Xi'an, China, that provided the patients. Staff took roughly 9.1 milliliters of peripheral blood and put it into EDTA tubes.

The source of this sequence is a female donor with Graves disease. The starting material was peripheral blood mononuclear cells (PBMCs), obtained at new diagnosis, from a patient treated with antithyroid drugs. The chain carries TRBV11-2 and TRBJ2-7; 10 nucleotides align to TRBD1. CDR3 in amino acids: CASSLGSSGTGDGEQYF. Here the CDR3 DNA reads TGTGCCAGCAGCTTAGGGTCGTCCGGGACAGGGGATGGCGAGCAGTACTTC.